The 16 T cell receptor beta chains in this list originate from one sample, sequenced in a study of cytomegalovirus exposure and HLA in healthy donors. Amplification used 60 Vbeta primers and 13 Jbeta primers. TCRdb keeps only in-frame clones here, not all; method: immunoSEQ multiplex PCR. Of around 120,000 clones listed, over 65% were seen once; the top ten hold less than 3%. Sequences were obtained from PBMCs. The origin of the receptors is a woman in her thirties or forties in good health and CMV-seropositive.

This chain connects TRBV4-1 to TRBJ1-4; 7 bases map to TRBD1. The germline CDR1 and CDR2 sequences are MGHRA and YSYEKL. CDR3 size: 13 residues. J was trimmed by 5 bases and V by 4 bases; bases with no gene match: 1. Written as DNA, the CDR3 is TGCGCCAGCAGCCGACAGGGCAATGAAAAACTGTTTTTT. This gives the protein CASSRQGNEKLFF.

This chain joins TRBV19 and TRBJ2-7; the D gene is possibly TRBD2 (5 bases). The germline CDR1 and CDR2 sequences are LNHDA and SQIVND (reference sequence). This CDR3 is 9 amino acids long. This CDR3 is CGETYEQYF. CDR3 DNA: TGTGGGGAGACCTACGAGCAGTACTTC.

This clone has more than one count but fewer than ten. This chain's CDR3 is CAWSAWGQGASIYF. Written as DNA, the CDR3 is TGTGCCTGGAGTGCATGGGGACAGGGAGCCTCGATATATTTT. The chain couples TRBV30 to TRBJ1-3; 9 nucleotides match TRBD1. Germline CDR1 is GTSNPN and CDR2 is SVGIG (reference sequence). After removal of 1 base from V and 13 bases from J, the junction contained 11 bases not matched to a gene. This CDR3 contains 14 residues.

The gene calls are TRBV25-1 and TRBJ1-5; no reliable D call. Trimming took 8 bases from V and 4 from J, leaving 3 bases between them. CDR3 length: 10 amino acids. Germline CDR1 is MGHDK and CDR2 is SYGVNS. CDR3 bases: TGTGCCAGCCAAAATCAGCCCCAGCATTTT. The encoded protein is CASQNQPQHF.

This chain uses TRBV27 with TRBJ1-2; D call uncertain. V dropped 3 bases and J dropped 3 bases, with 14 bases sitting between them. Germline V gene sequence: CDR1 MNHEY, CDR2 SMNVEV (reference sequence). The CDR3 consists of 15 residues. CDR3 residues: CASSLGEGRDYGYTF. The CDR3 DNA follows: TGTGCCAGCAGTTTGGGAGAGGGTCGGGACTATGGCTACACCTTC.

This sequence joins TRBV6-5 and TRBJ2-7, with TRBD2 matching 10 bases. J lost 3 bases, V lost 7 bases, and 3 bases had no gene match. CDR3 size: 13 residues. CDR1 is MNHEY, CDR2 SVGAGI, per germline. CDR3 DNA sequence: TGTGCCAGCACCAGGACTAGCGGCTACGAGCAGTACTTC. Translation: CASTRTSGYEQYF.

This clone was seen a handful of times. The chain employs TRBV6-5 and TRBJ2-2; TRBD2 is a possible D gene (5 bases). From germline, CDR1 is MNHEY and CDR2 SVGAGI. This CDR3 is built from 14 residues. V gave up 4 bases and J gave up 5 bases, with 11 bases separating them. DNA of the CDR3: TGTGCCAGCAGTTCCGGGCTAGCTACCGGGGAGCTGTTTTTT. Its protein product is CASSSGLATGELFF.

The chain is built from TRBV7-9 and TRBJ1-2, with TRBD1 matching over 9 bases. The CDR3 runs 13 residues. Per the germline V gene, CDR1 is SEHNR and CDR2 is FQNEAQ (reference sequence). V gave up 3 bases and J gave up 8 bases; unmatched junction bases: 4. CDR3 DNA: TGTGCCAGCAGCTTGGACAGGGGCGGCGGCTACACCTTC. This sequence encodes CASSLDRGGGYTF.

The V gene is TRBV9, the J gene TRBJ2-5, with D perhaps TRBD1 (6 bases). V was pared by 4 bases and J by 2 bases, with 18 bases between. The CDR3 runs 16 residues. CDR1 and CDR2 from the germline V gene are SGDLS and YYNGEE. The chain's CDR3 is CASSSPSTGHQETQYF. For the CDR3, the DNA is TGTGCCAGCAGCTCCCCGTCCACGGGACATCAAGAGACCCAGTACTTC.

The rearrangement uses TRBV11-2 and TRBJ2-7; D not certain. This CDR3 comprises 16 residues. Germline V gives CDR1 SGHAT, CDR2 FQNNGV. Trimming removed 1 base from V and 5 bases from J, with 18 bases in between. This chain's CDR3 is CASSLVGGGPYNEQYF. The CDR3, as DNA: TGTGCCAGCAGCTTAGTAGGTGGCGGCCCCTACAACGAGCAGTACTTC.

The chain combines TRBV18 with TRBJ1-5; no firm D call. CDR1 and CDR2 (germline): KGHSH, LQKENI. This CDR3 has 16 residues. Trimming stripped 3 bases from V and 2 bases from J, with 14 bases between. The CDR3: CASSPDLRYGNQPQHF. DNA for the CDR3: TGTGCCAGCTCACCTGACCTGAGGTATGGCAATCAGCCCCAGCATTTT.

This clone has just one count. V and J are TRBV28 and TRBJ2-5; 12 bases fit TRBD2. The CDR3 covers 16 residues. Germline CDR1 and CDR2: MDHEN and SYDVKM. The V and J ends lost 8 bases and 5 bases, in that order; junction bases with no gene match: 12. In nucleotides, the CDR3 is TGTGCCAGCTCCTCACAAGGCCTAGCGGGAGGGGAGACCCAGTACTTC. Translating it yields CASSSQGLAGGETQYF.

The V and J genes are TRBV7-2 and TRBJ2-1; TRBD2 aligns across 12 bases. There are 15 residues in the CDR3. From germline, CDR1 is SGHTA and CDR2 FQGNSA. The V and J ends lost 5 bases and 5 bases, in that order; junction bases with no gene match: 4. The CDR3 reads CASSKGLAGNNEQFF. CDR3 nucleotides: TGTGCCAGCAGCAAAGGACTAGCGGGGAACAATGAGCAGTTCTTC.

This sequence joins TRBV2 and TRBJ1-6; TRBD1 agrees at 9 bases. Germline V CDR1 and CDR2: SNHLY, FYNNEI. CDR3 length equals 15 residues. J was trimmed by 9 bases and V by 0 bases; bases with no gene match: 3. The CDR3 DNA follows: TGTGCCAGCAGTGAAGCTTTACAGGGGGCTTCACCCCTCCACTTT. This encodes CASSEALQGASPLHF.

Concerning this clone: This may be a read error: a much more frequent sequence differs by one nucleotide. CDR3 in DNA: TGTGCCGGGCTACTTAGCGGGAGCAAAGCCCCCAGCTCCTACAATGAGCAGTTCTTC. Its translation: CAGLLSGSKAPSSYNEQFF. The chain combines TRBV6-7 with TRBJ2-1, with 9 bases lining up with TRBD2. TRBV6-7 is an open reading frame whose function is uncertain. The CDR3 has 19 amino acids. V lost 11 bases to trimming and J lost 0 bases; unmatched junction nucleotides: 20.

The V and J genes are TRBV7-8 and TRBJ1-5; TRBD1 is a possible D gene (5 bases). The V gene's germline CDR1 is SGHVS and CDR2 FQNEAQ. V was clipped by 9 bases and J by 4 bases, with 19 bases between them. The CDR3 consists of 15 residues. CDR3 in amino acids: CASQPRGVQNQPQHF. CDR3 coding DNA: TGTGCCAGTCAACCTCGGGGGGTCCAAAATCAGCCCCAGCATTTT.